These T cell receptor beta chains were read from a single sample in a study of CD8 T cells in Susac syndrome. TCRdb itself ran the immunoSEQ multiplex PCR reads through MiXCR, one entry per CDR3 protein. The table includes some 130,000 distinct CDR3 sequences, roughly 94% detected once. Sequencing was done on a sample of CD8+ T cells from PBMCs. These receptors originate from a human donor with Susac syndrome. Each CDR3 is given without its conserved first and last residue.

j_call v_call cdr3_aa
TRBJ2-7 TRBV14 ASRDSYSYEQY
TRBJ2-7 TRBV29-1 SATSGTYEQY
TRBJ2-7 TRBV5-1 ASRYDSTYEQY
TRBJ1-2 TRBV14 ASSLGQGLDYGYT
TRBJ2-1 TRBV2 ATPQGTAYNEQF
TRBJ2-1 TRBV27 ASSSLTGFGLHEQF
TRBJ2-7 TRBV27 ASSTGTGPYEQY
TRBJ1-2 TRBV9 ASSVGSYGYT
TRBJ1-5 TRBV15 ATSRGSEPQH
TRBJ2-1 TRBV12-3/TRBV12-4 ATEYGANLNNEQF
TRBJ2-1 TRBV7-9 ASRTFDNEQF
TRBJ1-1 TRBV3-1 ASSQGYTEAF
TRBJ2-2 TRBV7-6 ASSLGQTNTGELF
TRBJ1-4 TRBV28 ASSPGLVNEKLF
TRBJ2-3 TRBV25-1 ASRSREITDTQY
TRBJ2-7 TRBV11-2 ASSPPGTTYEQY
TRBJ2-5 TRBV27 ASSFSGTGSPETQY
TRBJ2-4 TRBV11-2 ASSHAGNLAKNIQY
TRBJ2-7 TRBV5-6 ASSWTGDPQY
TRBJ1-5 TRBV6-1 ASTRTGSFSNQPQH
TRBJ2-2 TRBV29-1 SVILGRAGTGELF
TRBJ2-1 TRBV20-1 SASSGRGHSYNEQF
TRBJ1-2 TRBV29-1 SVSGLGEEGYT
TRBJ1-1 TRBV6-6 ASSMTGGPEAF
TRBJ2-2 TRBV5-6 ASRPTGTGELF
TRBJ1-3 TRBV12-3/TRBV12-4 ASLLGVSGNTIY
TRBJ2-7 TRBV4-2 ASSQGLGGGYEQY
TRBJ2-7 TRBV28 ASRSGGPIEQY
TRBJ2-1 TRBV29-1 SVDGTGGGNEQF
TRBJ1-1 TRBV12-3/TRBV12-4 ASSFFTGGTEAF
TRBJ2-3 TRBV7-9 ASSSPTDTQY
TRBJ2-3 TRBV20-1 SARPGQSTDTQY
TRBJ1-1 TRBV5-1 ASSLEPELAEAF
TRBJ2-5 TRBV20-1 SARERESFAEETQY
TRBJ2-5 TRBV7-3 ASSAGTSGQETQY
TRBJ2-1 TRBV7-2 ASSSTGDEQF
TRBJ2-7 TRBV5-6 ASSSGLAGEQY
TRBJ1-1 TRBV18 ASSPTEGEAF
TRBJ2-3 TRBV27 ASSASGAWDTQY
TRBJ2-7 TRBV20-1 SASQLAGVDEQY
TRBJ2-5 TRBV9 ASSSHRTAQETQY
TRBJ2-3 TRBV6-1 ASSEVLWGRDTQY